Listed here are 6 T cell receptor beta chains from one sample, sequenced in a study of OX40 agonist ivuxolimab in advanced cancers. Libraries were prepared by immunoSEQ multiplex PCR; TCRdb keeps only in-frame clonotypes and omits some of them. Of tens of thousands of clones in the sample, more than 70% were seen once. Sequences were derived from CD4+ or CD8+ T cells sorted from blood, sampled in a trial of the OX40 agonist ivuxolimab. These receptors were obtained from an adult with an advanced solid tumor such as melanoma, head and neck, liver or kidney cancer.

This chain uses TRBV11-2 with TRBJ1-2; 9 positions match TRBD1. Per the germline V gene, CDR1 is SGHAT and CDR2 is FQNNGV. This CDR3 is 15 amino acids long. Trimming took 1 base from V and 8 from J; bases not matched to a gene: 8. This CDR3 reads CASSLAAQGARGYTF. CDR3 nucleotide sequence: TGTGCCAGCAGCTTAGCTGCACAGGGGGCGCGGGGCTACACCTTC.

The CDR3 sequence: CSVGRGAYEQYF. Written as DNA, the CDR3 is TGCAGCGTCGGCCGGGGGGCCTACGAGCAGTACTTC. The genes are TRBV29-1 and TRBJ2-7, with 7 bases identical to TRBD2. Trimming at V came to 6 bases and at J to 2 bases, leaving 4 bases not matched to a gene. CDR3 length equals 12 residues. The germline CDR1 and CDR2 sequences are SQVTM and ANQGSEA.

This sequence joins TRBV5-4 and TRBJ2-5; TRBD2 agrees at 8 bases. Looked up from germline, CDR1 is SGHNT and CDR2 is YYREEE (reference sequence). The CDR3 totals 14 residues. With 4 bases clipped from V and 3 bases from J, the junction kept 5 bases outside the gene matches. The DNA for the CDR3 is TGTGCCAGCAGCCCGGGGGGGAGGAAAGAGACCCAGTACTTC. Encoded protein: CASSPGGRKETQYF.

V gene TRBV2 combines with J gene TRBJ2-1, with a possible D match to TRBD1 (6 bases). Germline V gene sequence: CDR1 SNHLY, CDR2 FYNNEI. The CDR3 loop spans 13 amino acids. V shed 5 bases and J shed 10 bases, with 15 bases lying between them. CDR3 loop: CASSLRDKKEQFF. DNA of the CDR3: TGTGCCAGCAGTCTCCGGGACAAGAAAGAGCAGTTCTTC.

The rearrangement joins TRBV5-1 to TRBJ2-5; 11 bases align to TRBD1. CDR3 length: 14 amino acids. The V segment lost 9 bases and the J segment 5 bases; nucleotides outside the gene matches: 9. CDR1 is SGHRS, CDR2 YFSETQ, per germline. This CDR3 reads CATGLDRGQETQYF. The CDR3 coding sequence is TGCGCCACCGGGCTGGACAGGGGGCAGGAGACCCAGTACTTC.

V is TRBV11-2 and J is TRBJ1-6; D remains ambiguous. Trimming cost V 0 bases and J 7 bases, with 16 bases left between them. Germline V gene data show CDR1 as SGHAT and CDR2 as FQNNGV. This CDR3 contains 17 residues. For the CDR3, the DNA is TGTGCCAGCAGCTTAGATAGGCGTGAACGGCCAAATTCACCCCTCCACTTT. This encodes CASSLDRRERPNSPLHF.